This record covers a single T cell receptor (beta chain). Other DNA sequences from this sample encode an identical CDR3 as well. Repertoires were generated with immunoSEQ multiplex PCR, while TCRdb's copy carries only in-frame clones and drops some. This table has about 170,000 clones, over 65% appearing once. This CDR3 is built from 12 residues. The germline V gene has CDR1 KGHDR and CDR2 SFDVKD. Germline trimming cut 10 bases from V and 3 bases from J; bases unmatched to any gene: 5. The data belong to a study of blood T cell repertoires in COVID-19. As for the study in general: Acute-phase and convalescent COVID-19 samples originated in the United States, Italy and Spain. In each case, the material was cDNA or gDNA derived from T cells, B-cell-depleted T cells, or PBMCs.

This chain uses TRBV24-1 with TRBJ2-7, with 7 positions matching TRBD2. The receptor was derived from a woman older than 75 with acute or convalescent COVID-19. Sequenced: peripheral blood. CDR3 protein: CATAGVSYEQYF. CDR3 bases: TGTGCCACGGCGGGAGTTAGCTACGAGCAGTACTTC.